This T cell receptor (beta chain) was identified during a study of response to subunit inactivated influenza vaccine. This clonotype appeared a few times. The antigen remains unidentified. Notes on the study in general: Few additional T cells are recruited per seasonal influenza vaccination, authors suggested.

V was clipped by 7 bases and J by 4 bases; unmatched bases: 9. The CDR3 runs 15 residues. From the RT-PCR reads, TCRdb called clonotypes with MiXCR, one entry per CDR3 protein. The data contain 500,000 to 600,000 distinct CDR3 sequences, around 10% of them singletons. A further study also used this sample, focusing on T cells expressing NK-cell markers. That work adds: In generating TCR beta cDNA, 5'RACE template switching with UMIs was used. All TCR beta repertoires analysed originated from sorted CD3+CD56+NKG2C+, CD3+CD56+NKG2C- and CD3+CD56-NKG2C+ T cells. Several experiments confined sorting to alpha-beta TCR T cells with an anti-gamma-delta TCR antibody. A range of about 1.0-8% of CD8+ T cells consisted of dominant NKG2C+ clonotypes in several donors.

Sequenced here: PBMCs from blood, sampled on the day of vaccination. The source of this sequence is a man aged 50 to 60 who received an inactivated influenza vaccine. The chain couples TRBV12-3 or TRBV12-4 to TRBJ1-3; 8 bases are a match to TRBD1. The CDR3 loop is CASTKGDRRGNTIYF. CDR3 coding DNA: TGTGCCAGCACCAAGGGGGACAGGAGAGGAAACACCATATATTTT.